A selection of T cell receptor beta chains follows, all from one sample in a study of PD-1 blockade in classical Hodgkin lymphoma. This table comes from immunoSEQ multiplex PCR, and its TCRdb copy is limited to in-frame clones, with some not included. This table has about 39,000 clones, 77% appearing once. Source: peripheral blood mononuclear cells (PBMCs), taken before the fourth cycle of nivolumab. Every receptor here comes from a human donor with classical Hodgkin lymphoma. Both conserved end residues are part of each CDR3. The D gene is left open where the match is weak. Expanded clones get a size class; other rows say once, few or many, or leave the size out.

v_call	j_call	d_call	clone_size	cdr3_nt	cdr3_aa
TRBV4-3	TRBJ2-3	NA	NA	TGCGCCAGCAGCCAAGGGATGGGTAACGGTGGGGCCACAGATACGCAGTATTTT	CASSQGMGNGGATDTQYF
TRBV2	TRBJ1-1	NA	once	TGTGCCAGCTCTGTAGGGATTCCGGCGAACACTGAAGCTTTCTTT	CASSVGIPANTEAFF
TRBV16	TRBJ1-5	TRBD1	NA	TGTGCCAGCAGCCACGGGACAGGAAGGGGCAATCAGCCCCAGCATTTT	CASSHGTGRGNQPQHF
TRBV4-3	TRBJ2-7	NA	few	TGCGCCAGCAGTCTCACCACAGGGAGATACGAGCAGTACTTC	CASSLTTGRYEQYF
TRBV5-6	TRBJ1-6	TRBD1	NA	TGTGCCAGCAGTTCCGACAGGGGGTATAATTCACCCCTCCACTTT	CASSSDRGYNSPLHF
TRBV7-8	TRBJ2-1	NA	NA	TGTGCCAGCAGCTTAGCGGGGGGCCGCTCCTACAATGAGCAGTTCTTC	CASSLAGGRSYNEQFF
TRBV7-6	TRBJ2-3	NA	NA	TGTGCCAGCAGCTTATTTGGGGGGACTTCTAGCACAGATACGCAGTATTTT	CASSLFGGTSSTDTQYF
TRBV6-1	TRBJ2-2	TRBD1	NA	TGTGCCAGCAACCGGGACAGGGACACCGGGGAGCTGTTTTTT	CASNRDRDTGELFF
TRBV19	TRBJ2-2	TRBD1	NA	TGTGCCAGTAGTATTGTTGGACAGGGCCCCACCGGGGAGCTGTTTTTT	CASSIVGQGPTGELFF
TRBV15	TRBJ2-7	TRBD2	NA	TGTGCCACCAGCAGAGATATTGGGAGGGGAACCTACGAGCAGTACTTC	CATSRDIGRGTYEQYF
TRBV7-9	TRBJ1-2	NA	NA	TGTGCCAGCAGCCAAGGGCAGAACACTAACTATGGCTACACCTTC	CASSQGQNTNYGYTF
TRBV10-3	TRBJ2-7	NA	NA	TGTGCCATCATTAATGGGACCAAAAGTGGGGCCTACGAGCAGTACTTC	CAIINGTKSGAYEQYF
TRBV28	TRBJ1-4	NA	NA	TGTGCCAGCAAGAATCACAGGAACCTTGAAAAACTGTTTTTT	CASKNHRNLEKLFF
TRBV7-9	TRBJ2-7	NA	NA	TGTGCCAGCAGCTTAAGCGCGTACGAGCAGTACTTC	CASSLSAYEQYF
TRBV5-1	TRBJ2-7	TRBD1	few	TGCGCCAGCACGGAGGGGACAGGTGCCTACGAGCAGTACTTC	CASTEGTGAYEQYF
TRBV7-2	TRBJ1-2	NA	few	TGTGCCAGCAGCCTAAGGGGGTTTAACTATGGCTACACCTTC	CASSLRGFNYGYTF
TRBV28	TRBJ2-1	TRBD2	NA	TGTGCCAGCAGCCGTAGCGGGGGGAGCTCCTACAATGAGCAGTTCTTC	CASSRSGGSSYNEQFF
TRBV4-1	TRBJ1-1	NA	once	TGCGCCAGCAGCACCGTACAGGGAGGAGGCACTGAAGCTTTCTTT	CASSTVQGGGTEAFF
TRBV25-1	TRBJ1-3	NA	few	TGTGCCAGCAGTGAATTGTGGGACACCATATATTTT	CASSELWDTIYF
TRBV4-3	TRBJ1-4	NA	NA	TGCGCCAGCAGCCAAGGTGTGCAGGCAACTAATGAAAAACTGTTTTTT	CASSQGVQATNEKLFF
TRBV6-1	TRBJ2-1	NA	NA	TGTGCCAGCAGTGAAAACAGGGTCAATGAGCAGTTCTTC	CASSENRVNEQFF
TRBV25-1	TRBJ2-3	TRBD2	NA	TGTGCCAGCAGTAAAGACCGGACTAGCGGCACAGATACGCAGTATTTT	CASSKDRTSGTDTQYF
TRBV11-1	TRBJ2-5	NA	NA	TGTGCCAGCAGTCGGGAGCAAGAGACCCAGTACTTC	CASSREQETQYF
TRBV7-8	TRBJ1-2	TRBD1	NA	TGTGCCAGCAGCTTGAGGACAGGGCATGGCTACACCTTC	CASSLRTGHGYTF
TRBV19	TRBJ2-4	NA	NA	TGTGCCAGTAGTATGAATGCATTGGCAGACATTCAGTACTTC	CASSMNALADIQYF
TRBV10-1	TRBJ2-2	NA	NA	TGCGCCAGCAGTGAGTTCCTGAACACCGGGGAGCTGTTTTTT	CASSEFLNTGELFF
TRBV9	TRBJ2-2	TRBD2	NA	TGTGCCAGCAGCCCCCGGAGCGGGGGGACCGGGGAGCTGTTTTTT	CASSPRSGGTGELFF
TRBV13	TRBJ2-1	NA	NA	TGTGCCAGCAGCTTATGGGCCGGGAGTGAGCAGTTCTTC	CASSLWAGSEQFF
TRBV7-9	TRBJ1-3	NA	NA	TGTGCCAGCAGCTTAGTTGGGGGCAGGGAAGTCTCTGGAAACACCATATATTTT	CASSLVGGREVSGNTIYF
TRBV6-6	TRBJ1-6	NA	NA	TGTGCCAGCATTTTCGGGACTCCTAATTCACCCCTCCACTTT	CASIFGTPNSPLHF
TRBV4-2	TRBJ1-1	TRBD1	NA	TGTGCCAGCAGCTCGCCGGGACAGGGCCGTGAAGCTTTCTTT	CASSSPGQGREAFF
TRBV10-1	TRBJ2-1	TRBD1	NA	TGCGCCAGCAGTGAAGACAGGGCGGGCCTAAATGAGCAGTTCTTC	CASSEDRAGLNEQFF
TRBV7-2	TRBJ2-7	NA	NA	TGTGCCAGCAGCTTAGTTGGACGGTTATACGAGCAGTACTTC	CASSLVGRLYEQYF
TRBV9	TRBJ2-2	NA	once	TGTGCCAGCAGCGTAGGGGTAGGGGTCGGGGAGCTGTTTTTT	CASSVGVGVGELFF
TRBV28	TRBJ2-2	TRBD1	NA	TGTGCCAGCAGTTTCCCGTTACAGGGGATCCTTAACACCGGGGAGCTGTTTTTT	CASSFPLQGILNTGELFF
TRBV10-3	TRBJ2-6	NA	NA	TGTGCCATCAGTGGAGGCGAGGCTGGGGCCAACGTCCTGACTTTC	CAISGGEAGANVLTF
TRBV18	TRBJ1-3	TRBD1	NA	TGTGCCAGCTCACCAGGGACAGTCTCCTCTGGAAACACCATATATTTT	CASSPGTVSSGNTIYF
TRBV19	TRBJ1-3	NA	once	TGTGCCAGTAGTATAGGGAACGGAAACACCATATATTTT	CASSIGNGNTIYF
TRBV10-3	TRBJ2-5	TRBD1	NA	TGTGCCATCAGCAAGGACCAAGGGGGCTGGGAGACCCAGTACTTC	CAISKDQGGWETQYF
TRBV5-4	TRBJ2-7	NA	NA	TGTGCCAGCAGCTTGGGACAGGCTACTTTGGAGCAGTACTTC	CASSLGQATLEQYF
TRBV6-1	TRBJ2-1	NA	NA	TGTGCCAGCAGTGAATCCCAGGCGGGGCCCTACAATGAGCAGTTCTTC	CASSESQAGPYNEQFF
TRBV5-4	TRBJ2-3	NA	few	TGTGCCAGCAGCTTGAGTGGGATCGGCACAGATACGCAGTATTTT	CASSLSGIGTDTQYF